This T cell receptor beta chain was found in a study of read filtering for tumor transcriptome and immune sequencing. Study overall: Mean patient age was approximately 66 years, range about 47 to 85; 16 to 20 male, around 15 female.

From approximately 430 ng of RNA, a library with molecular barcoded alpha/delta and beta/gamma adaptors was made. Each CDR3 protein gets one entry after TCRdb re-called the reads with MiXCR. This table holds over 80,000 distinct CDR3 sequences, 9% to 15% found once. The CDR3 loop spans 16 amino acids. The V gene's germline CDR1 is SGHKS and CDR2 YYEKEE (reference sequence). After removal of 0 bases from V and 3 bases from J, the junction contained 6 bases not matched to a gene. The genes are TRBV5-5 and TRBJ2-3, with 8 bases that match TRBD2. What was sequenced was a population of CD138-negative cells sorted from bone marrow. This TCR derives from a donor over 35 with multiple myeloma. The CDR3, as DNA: TGTGCCAGCAGCTTGGCCGCTCTAGCGGGTACAGATACGCAGTATTTT. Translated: CASSLAALAGTDTQYF.